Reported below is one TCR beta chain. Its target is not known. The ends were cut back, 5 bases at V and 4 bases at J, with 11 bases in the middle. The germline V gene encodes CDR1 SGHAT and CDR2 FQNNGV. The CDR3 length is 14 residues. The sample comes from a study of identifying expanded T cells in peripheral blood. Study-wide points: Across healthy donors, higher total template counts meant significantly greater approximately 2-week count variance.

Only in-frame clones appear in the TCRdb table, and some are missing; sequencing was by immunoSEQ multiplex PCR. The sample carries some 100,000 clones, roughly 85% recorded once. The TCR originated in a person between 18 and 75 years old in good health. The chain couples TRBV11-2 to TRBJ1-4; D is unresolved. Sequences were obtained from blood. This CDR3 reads CASSPQPINEKLFF. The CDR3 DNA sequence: TGTGCCAGCAGCCCGCAGCCCATTAATGAAAAACTGTTTTTT.